These 3 T cell receptor beta chains came from one sample sequenced in a study of cytomegalovirus exposure and HLA in healthy donors. PCR was performed using 60 Vbeta and 13 Jbeta primers. Clones were read by immunoSEQ multiplex PCR, and TCRdb kept only the in-frame ones, dropping some. In the table there are around 150,000 clones, approximately 91% of which are singletons. Sequencing was carried out using PBMCs. These receptors were obtained from a woman aged 40 to 50 in good health and CMV-seronegative.

V and J are TRBV18 and TRBJ2-5; 11 nucleotides match TRBD2. V trimming: 6 bases; J trimming: 0 bases; junction bases outside the gene matches: 6. The CDR3 has 16 amino acids. CDR1 is KGHSH and CDR2 is LQKENI in the germline V gene. CDR3 sequence: CASSPTSGSYQETQYF. The DNA for the CDR3 is TGTGCCAGCTCCCCAACTAGCGGGAGTTACCAAGAGACCCAGTACTTC.

The chain carries TRBV10-2 and TRBJ2-7, with D possibly TRBD2 on 5 matching bases. Germline V lookup: CDR1 WSHSY, CDR2 SAAADI. CDR3 length: 14 residues. The V and J ends lost 5 bases and 4 bases respectively, with 15 bases between them. This CDR3 is CASSSGLPGYEQYF. The CDR3, as DNA: TGCGCCAGCAGTTCCGGACTGCCCGGTTACGAGCAGTACTTC.

The sample holds one count of this clone. The chain couples TRBV5-4 to TRBJ2-5; 8 bases agree with TRBD2. This CDR3 spans 15 amino acids. The ends lost 2 bases at V and 1 base at J; junction bases unmatched: 4. CDR1 and CDR2 from the germline V gene are SGHNT and YYREEE (reference sequence). The CDR3 loop is CASSFPGGLQETQYF. For the CDR3, the DNA is TGTGCCAGCAGCTTTCCGGGAGGGCTCCAAGAGACCCAGTACTTC.